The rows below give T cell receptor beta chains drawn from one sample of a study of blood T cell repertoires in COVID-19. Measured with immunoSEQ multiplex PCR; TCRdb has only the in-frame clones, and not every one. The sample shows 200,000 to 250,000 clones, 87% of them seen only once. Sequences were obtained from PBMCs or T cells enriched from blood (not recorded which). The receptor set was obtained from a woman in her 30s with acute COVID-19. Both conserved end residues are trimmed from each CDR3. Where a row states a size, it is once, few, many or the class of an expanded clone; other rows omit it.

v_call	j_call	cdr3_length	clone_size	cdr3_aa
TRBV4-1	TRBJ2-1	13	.	ASSQSLSSYNEQF
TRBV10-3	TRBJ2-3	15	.	AIRARASSSSTDTQY
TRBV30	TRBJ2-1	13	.	AWSGGQGRNNEQF
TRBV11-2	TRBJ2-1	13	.	ASSLFGGGRDEQF
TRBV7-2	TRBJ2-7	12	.	ASSFASGSVEQY
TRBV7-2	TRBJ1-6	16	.	ASSPSPGTGGRNSPLH
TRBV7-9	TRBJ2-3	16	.	ASSPALGRDSQGDTQY
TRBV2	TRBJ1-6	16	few	ASSPRGRNRDGNSPLH
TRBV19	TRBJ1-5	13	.	ASSIPGQGGQPQH
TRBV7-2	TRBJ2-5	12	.	ASSLGNRGETQY
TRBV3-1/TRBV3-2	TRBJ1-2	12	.	ASRLLQGPYGYT
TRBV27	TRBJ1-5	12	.	ASSDGRGRQPQH
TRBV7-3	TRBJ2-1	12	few	ASRAGTSEDEQF
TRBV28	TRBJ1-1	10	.	ASITQGLHAF
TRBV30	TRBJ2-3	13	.	AWAPGDPGTDTQY
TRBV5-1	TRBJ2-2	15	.	ASSLSGTSANTGELF
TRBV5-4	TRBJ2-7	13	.	ASSGGQGVSYEQY
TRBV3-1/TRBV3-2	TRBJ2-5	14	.	ASSPQLAGGKETQY
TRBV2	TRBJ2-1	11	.	ASSGWGGTEQF
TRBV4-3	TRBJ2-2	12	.	ASSHYSSTGELF
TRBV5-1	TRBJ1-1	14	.	ASSLEVRTLNTEAF
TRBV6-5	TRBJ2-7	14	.	ASSYSNFGGPYEQY
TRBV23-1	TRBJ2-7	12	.	ASSQLAGVHEQY
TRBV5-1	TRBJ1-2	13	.	ASSYGGAANYGYT
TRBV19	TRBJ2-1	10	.	ASPNRVDEQF
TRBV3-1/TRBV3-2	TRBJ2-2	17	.	ASSQDAPGGSWNTGELF
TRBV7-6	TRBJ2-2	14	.	ASSLGLAGTIGELF
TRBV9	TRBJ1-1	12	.	ASSGTRPETEAF
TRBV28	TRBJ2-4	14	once	ASSPTGFQAKNIQY
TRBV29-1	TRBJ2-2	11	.	SVSTANTGELF
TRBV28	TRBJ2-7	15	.	ASSLQGPTRTSYEQY
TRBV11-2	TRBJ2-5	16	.	ASSLGRTSGRRWETQY
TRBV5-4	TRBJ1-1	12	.	ASSLQGSNTEAF
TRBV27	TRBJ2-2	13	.	ASSLWQGGTGELF
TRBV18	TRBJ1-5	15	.	ASSLGQGLYSNQPQH
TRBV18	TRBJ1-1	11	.	ASSRQGDTEAF
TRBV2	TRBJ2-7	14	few	ASSEGGRGDLYEQY
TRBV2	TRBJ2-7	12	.	ASRTGQGVYEQY
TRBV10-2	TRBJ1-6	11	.	ASNGRYHSPLH
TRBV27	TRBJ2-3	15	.	ASSLYRDSDSTDTQY